This T cell receptor beta chain was identified during a study of T cells in Graves' hyperthyroidism and ophthalmopathy. On this clonotype: Its target is unknown.

Study-level points and caveats: Model output signaled ophthalmopathy a median about 6.3 months ahead of onset.

This CDR3 is 15 amino acids long. Germline V gene sequence: CDR1 ENHRY, CDR2 SYGVKD. V gave up 7 bases and J gave up 2 bases, with 17 bases separating them. Regions amplified from RNA transcripts were the TCR beta CDR3 regions. Researchers ran a first-round RT-PCR on the TCR CDR3 using the HTBI primer set. Each CDR3 protein gets one entry after TCRdb re-called the multiplex PCR reads with MiXCR. The table lists about 840,000 distinct CDR3 sequences, 35% to 40% of them singletons. Patients counted as stable if ophthalmopathy did not develop within 18 months. Diagnostic decisions used clinical symptoms, serum thyroxine and TRAb, thyroid ultrasound and orbital computed tomography. Approximately 10 ml of fresh peripheral blood supplied the PBMCs.

The sequencing input was blood. The TCR comes from a man aged 18 to 29 with Graves' hyperthyroidism. The V gene is TRBV10-3, the J gene TRBJ2-5; TRBD2 might be the D (5 bases). The CDR3 protein is CAIKGRGSAQETQYF. CDR3 DNA sequence: TGTGCCATCAAAGGACGAGGGAGCGCACAAGAGACCCAGTACTTC.